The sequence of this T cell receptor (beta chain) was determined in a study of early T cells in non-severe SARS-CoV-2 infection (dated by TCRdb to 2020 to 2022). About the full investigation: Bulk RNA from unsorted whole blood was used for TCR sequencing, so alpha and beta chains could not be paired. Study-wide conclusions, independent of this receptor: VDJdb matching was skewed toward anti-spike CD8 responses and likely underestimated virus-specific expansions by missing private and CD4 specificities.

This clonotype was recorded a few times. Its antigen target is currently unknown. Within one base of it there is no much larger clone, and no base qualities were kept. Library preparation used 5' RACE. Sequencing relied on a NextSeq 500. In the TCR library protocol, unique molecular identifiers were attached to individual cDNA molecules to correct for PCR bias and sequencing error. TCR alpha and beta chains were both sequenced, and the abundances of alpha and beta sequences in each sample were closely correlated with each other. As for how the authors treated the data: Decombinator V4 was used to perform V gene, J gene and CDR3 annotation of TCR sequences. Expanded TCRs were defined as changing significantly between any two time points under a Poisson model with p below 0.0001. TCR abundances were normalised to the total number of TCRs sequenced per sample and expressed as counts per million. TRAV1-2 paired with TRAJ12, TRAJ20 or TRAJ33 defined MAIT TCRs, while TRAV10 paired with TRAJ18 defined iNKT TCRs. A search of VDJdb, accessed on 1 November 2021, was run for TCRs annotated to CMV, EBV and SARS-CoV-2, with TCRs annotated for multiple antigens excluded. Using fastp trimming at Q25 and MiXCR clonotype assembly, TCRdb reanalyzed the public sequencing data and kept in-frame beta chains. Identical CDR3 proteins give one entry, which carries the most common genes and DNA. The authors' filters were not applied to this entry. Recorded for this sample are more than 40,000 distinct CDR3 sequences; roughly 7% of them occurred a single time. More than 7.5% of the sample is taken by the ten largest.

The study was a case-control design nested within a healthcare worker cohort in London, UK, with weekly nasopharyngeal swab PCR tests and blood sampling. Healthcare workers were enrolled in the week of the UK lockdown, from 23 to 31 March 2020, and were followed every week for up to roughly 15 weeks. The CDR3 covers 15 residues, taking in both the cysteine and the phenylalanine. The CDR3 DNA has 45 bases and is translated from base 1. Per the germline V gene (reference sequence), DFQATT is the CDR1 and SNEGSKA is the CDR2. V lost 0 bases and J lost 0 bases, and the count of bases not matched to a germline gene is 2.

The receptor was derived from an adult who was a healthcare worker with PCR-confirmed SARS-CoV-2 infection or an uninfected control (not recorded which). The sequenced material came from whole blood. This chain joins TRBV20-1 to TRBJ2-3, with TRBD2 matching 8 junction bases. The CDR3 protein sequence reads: CSAREAGGSTDTQYF. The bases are TGCAGTGCTAGAGAGGCGGGGGGTAGCACAGATACGCAGTATTTT.